The 29 T cell receptor beta chains listed next were all sequenced from one sample in a study of glioma-infiltrating T cells. The iRepertoire nested amplicon-rescue multiplex PCR amplified TCR alpha and beta CDR3s from RNA. One entry per CDR3 protein results from TCRdb running MiXCR on the multiplex PCR reads. The repertoire holds approximately 120,000 distinct CDR3 sequences, with less than 30% as singletons. The material sequenced was glioma tissue, nonneoplastic brain tissue, or PBMCs (not recorded which). Receptors originate from a human donor with low-grade glioma or glioblastoma, undergoing nonglioma brain surgery, or in good health (not recorded which).

This clonotype was picked up many times. V and J are TRBV29-1 and TRBJ2-5; 14 nucleotides match TRBD2. Per germline, CDR1 SQVTM and CDR2 ANQGSEA. This CDR3 is built from 13 residues. Trimming took 7 bases from V and 5 from J; bases not matched to a gene: 3. The CDR3 here is CSGLAGGAETQYF. CDR3 coding DNA: TGCAGCGGACTAGCGGGAGGGGCGGAGACCCAGTACTTC.

This clonotype was picked up many times. The chain has TRBV29-1 and TRBJ1-2; D not certain. From germline, CDR1 is SQVTM and CDR2 ANQGSEA. Trimming shortened V by 6 bases and J by 6 bases, and 8 bases separated the two germline ends. The CDR3 runs to 10 residues. CDR3 protein: CSVGGNGYTF. As DNA, the CDR3 is TGCAGCGTGGGAGGGAATGGCTACACCTTC.

The table lists this clonotype with many counts. DNA of the CDR3: TGTGCCACAAAACAGGGAGGCGAGCAGTACTTC. As protein: CATKQGGEQYF. This chain joins TRBV6-1 and TRBJ2-7; D is possibly TRBD1 or TRBD2 (6 bases each). Germline V gene lookup returns CDR1 MNHNS and CDR2 SASEGT. The ends were cut back, 10 bases at V and 6 bases at J, with 13 bases in the middle. This CDR3 has 11 residues.

CDR3 residues: CASSFTRESYEQYF. DNA of the CDR3: TGTGCCAGCAGCTTCACGAGAGAATCCTACGAGCAGTACTTC. The V and J genes are TRBV7-9 and TRBJ2-7; no clear D gene. The CDR3 runs to 14 residues. V gave up 3 bases and J gave up 1 base, with 10 bases separating them. Germline CDR1 and CDR2: SEHNR and FQNEAQ (reference sequence).

This clonotype was counted at least ten times. CDR3 in DNA: TGTGCCAGCAGCTTAATAGACAGGGCTGAAGCTTTCTTT. Translated: CASSLIDRAEAFF. J is TRBJ1-1 and V is TRBV7-3, with 7 bases lining up with TRBD1. CDR1 is SGHTA and CDR2 is FQGTGA in the germline V gene. This CDR3 is built from 13 residues. Trimming cost V 1 base and J 6 bases; bases outside gene matches: 2.

Comment on this clonotype: One end of the junction fails to match germline, which may point to a read error. V gene TRBV18 combines with J gene TRBJ2-1; TRBD2 is a possible D gene (7 bases). Germline CDR1 and CDR2: KGHSH and LQKENI. This CDR3 region has 18 residues. The CDR3 loop is CASSPGPEERDKGNEQLF. The CDR3 bases are TGTGCCAGCTCCCCGGGCCCCGAGGAGCGGGACAAGGGCAATGAGCAGCTCTTC.

The gene calls are TRBV5-1 and TRBJ2-4; either TRBD1 or TRBD2 may supply D (6 bases each). Per germline, CDR1 SGHRS and CDR2 YFSETQ. Trimming cost V 0 bases and J 8 bases, with 12 bases left between them. The CDR3 runs to 14 residues. CDR3 protein: CASSLAGGWDIQYF. Written as DNA, the CDR3 is TGCGCCAGCAGCTTGGCCGGGGGCTGGGACATTCAGTACTTC.

This clonotype was counted many times. CDR3 nucleotides: TGTGCCAGCAGTCCGCTCCAAGTCTCTGGGGCCAACGTCCTGACTTTC. This encodes CASSPLQVSGANVLTF. This chain uses TRBV28 with TRBJ2-6; D is unresolved. From germline, CDR1 is MDHEN and CDR2 SYDVKM. The CDR3 has 16 residues. V was pared by 5 bases and J by 0 bases, with 11 bases between.

This clonotype was found many times. The rearrangement uses TRBV28 and TRBJ1-5; tentatively, D is TRBD1 (6 bases). The CDR3 length is 18 residues. CDR1 is MDHEN and CDR2 is SYDVKM in the germline V gene. With 5 bases removed from V and 6 bases from J, the gap between germline ends came to 26 bases. The CDR3 loop reads CASSPRTVYSSASQPQHF. CDR3 nucleotides: TGTGCCAGCAGTCCGCGGACAGTATATTCCTCAGCTAGTCAGCCCCAGCATTTT. Filled out from reference TRBV28 and TRBJ1-5, the complete variable domain reads DVKVTQSSRYLVKRTGEKVFLECVQDMDHENMFWYRQDPGLGLRLIYFSYDVKMKEKGDIPEGYSVSREKKERFSLILESASTNQTSMYLCASSPRTVYSSASQPQHFGDGTRLSIL.

As to this clonotype: This may come from a read error, since a much larger clone is one base off. The J gene is TRBJ1-1, the V gene TRBV29-1; D gene ambiguous. Deletions cut 2 bases from V and 1 base from J, with 8 bases between. This CDR3 has 13 residues. The germline CDR1 and CDR2 sequences are SQVTM and ANQGSEA. The CDR3 region is CSVESQANTEAFF. CDR3 DNA sequence: TGCAGCGTTGAAAGCCAAGCGAACACTGAAGCTTTCTTT.

Points on this clonotype: Given a much more abundant clone one base away, this may be a read error. This chain links TRBV2 with TRBJ1-1, with D possibly being TRBD1 (5 bases). Germline lookup yields CDR1 SNHLY and CDR2 FYNNEI. The CDR3 is 13 residues long. CDR3 loop: CASSEPGRAEACF. CDR3 in DNA: TGTGCCAGCAGTGAGCCAGGGAGGGCTGAAGCTTGCTTT.

On this clonotype: This sequence may be a read error, since a much larger clone differs from it by one base. The chain is built from TRBV2 and TRBJ2-3; 7 bases agree with TRBD1. This CDR3 has 15 residues. The germline V gene encodes CDR1 SNHLY and CDR2 FYNNEI. CDR3 loop: CASSAQGLRTDKQYF. The CDR3 region has the DNA TGTGCCAGCAGTGCACAGGGGCTACGCACAGATAAGCAGTATTTT. Based on the CDR3 plus reference TRBV2 and TRBJ2-3, the full variable domain is EPEVTQTPSHQVTQMGQEVILRCVPISNHLYFYWYRQILGQKVEFLVSFYNNEISEKSEIFDDQFSVERPDGSNFTLKIRSTKLEDSAMYFCASSAQGLRTDKQYFGPGTRLTVL.

As to this clonotype: At one end the junction does not follow the germline gene, possibly because of a read error. The chain combines TRBV11-2 with TRBJ2-1, with 9 bases aligning to TRBD2. Per the germline V gene, CDR1 is SGHAT and CDR2 is FQNNGV. CDR3 length: 17 residues. The DNA for the CDR3 is TGCGCCAGCACCAATAGCGGGGGCTTAAGCTTCTACAATGAGCAGTTCTTC. It codes for CASTNSGGLSFYNEQFF.

Details on this clonotype: No conserved phenylalanine or tryptophan ends this CDR3, so it is likely a read error. Because the CDR3's place on the DNA is in doubt, the DNA is left out and the CDR3 is given as listed by TCRdb. The chain couples TRBV22-1 to TRBJ2-1. TRBV22-1 is termed a pseudogene. The CDR3 is made up of 13 amino acids, end residues included. The CDR3 protein is CSSASFQFNEKLL.

This clonotype was seen at least ten times. The chain has TRBV6-2 or TRBV6-3 and TRBJ2-1; D may correspond to TRBD1 or TRBD2 (5 bases each). Germline assignment: CDR1 MNHEY and CDR2 SVGEGT. CDR3 length: 17 residues. V lost 5 bases, J lost 0 bases, and 17 bases lay in between. CDR3 nucleotide sequence: TGTGCCAGCAGTCCGCCCGTGGGGACGGTCTCCTACAATGAGCAGTTCTTC. Protein sequence: CASSPPVGTVSYNEQFF.

This clonotype was recorded at least ten times. The chain has TRBV20-1 and TRBJ1-1; 7 nucleotides agree with TRBD1. The germline V gene has CDR1 DFQATT and CDR2 SNEGSKA (reference sequence). V lost 3 bases and J lost 0; bases outside the gene matches: 1. This CDR3 has 13 amino acids. CDR3 coding DNA: TGCAGTGCTAGTAGGGGGCTGAACACTGAAGCTTTCTTT. Amino acids: CSASRGLNTEAFF.

This clonotype occurred many times. The chain combines TRBV4-3 with TRBJ1-1; D gene ambiguous. The CDR3 contains 14 residues. V lost 0 bases to trimming and J lost 3 bases, with 8 bases between them. In germline, CDR1 is LGHNA, CDR2 YSLEER. The CDR3 nucleotides read TGCGCCAGCAGCCAAGATACGCAGCACACTGAAGCTTTCTTT. Protein product: CASSQDTQHTEAFF.

Remarks on this clonotype: One end of the junction varies from germline; a read error may be responsible. The chain is built from TRBV18 and TRBJ1-1; maybe TRBD1 (5 bases). Germline-derived CDR1 and CDR2 are KGHSH and LQKENI. The CDR3 totals 13 residues. This chain's CDR3 is CASLTDMNTEALF. CDR3 in DNA: TGTGCCAGTTTGACAGATATGAACACTGAAGCTTTGTTT.

Many counts were recorded for this clonotype. The chain combines TRBV11-2 with TRBJ2-3; a possible D gene is TRBD2 (5 bases). CDR1 is SGHAT, CDR2 FQNNGV, per germline. Trimming stripped 1 base from V and 5 bases from J, with 16 bases between. The CDR3 runs to 16 residues. As DNA, the CDR3 is TGTGCCAGCAGCTTAGGAGGGCCAGCGAGGGTAGATACGCAGTATTTT. As protein: CASSLGGPARVDTQYF.

This clonotype came up many times. This chain uses TRBV7-6 with TRBJ1-1; perhaps TRBD1 as D (5 bases). The CDR3 is 15 residues long. The germline gives CDR1 SGHVS, CDR2 FNYEAQ. Deletions cut 2 bases from V and 0 bases from J, with 10 bases between. DNA for the CDR3: TGTGCCAGCAGCTTATCCGCAGGGCTGAACACTGAAGCTTTCTTT. It encodes CASSLSAGLNTEAFF.

This clonotype was counted many times. The chain links TRBV14 to TRBJ2-1, with D unclear. The CDR3 extends over 15 amino acids. Trimming pared 3 bases from V and 8 bases from J, leaving 17 bases between. Germline-derived CDR1 and CDR2 are SGHDN and FVKESK. The CDR3 loop reads CASSHRTGLLDEQFF. The CDR3 DNA sequence: TGTGCCAGCAGCCACCGAACTGGATTACTGGATGAGCAGTTCTTC.

Many counts were recorded for this clonotype. The V call is TRBV2, the J call TRBJ1-1; no firm D call. V lost 10 bases to trimming and J lost 4 bases, with 10 bases between them. The CDR3 is made up of 11 amino acids. Germline CDR1 SNHLY, CDR2 FYNNEI. CDR3 amino acids: CANRSGTEAFF. In DNA form, the CDR3 reads TGTGCCAACCGGTCGGGCACTGAAGCTTTCTTT.

This clonotype occurred many times. This chain uses TRBV6-1 with TRBJ2-3; 9 bases line up with TRBD2. V gave up 10 bases and J gave up 3 bases; unmatched junction bases: 14. Germline loops: CDR1 MNHNS, CDR2 SASEGT. The CDR3 is made up of 16 amino acids. CDR3 bases: TGTGCCACTCGAAGACAGAGTAGCGGGGGAACAGATACGCAGTATTTT. As protein: CATRRQSSGGTDTQYF.

This clonotype was seen repeatedly, ten times or more. V gene TRBV18 combines with J gene TRBJ1-6, with TRBD1 identical over 9 bases. With 0 bases clipped from V and 7 bases from J, the junction kept 7 bases outside the gene matches. Germline V lookup: CDR1 KGHSH, CDR2 LQKENI. The CDR3 sequence is 17 residues long. The CDR3 coding sequence is TGTGCCAGCTCACCACCGTCTACAGGGGGCCGAAATTCACCCCTCCACTTT. Its protein product is CASSPPSTGGRNSPLHF.

In this sample, this clonotype turned up many times. V usage is TRBV2 and J usage is TRBJ1-3, with D unresolved. The CDR3 runs to 15 residues. Germline-derived CDR1 and CDR2 are SNHLY and FYNNEI. V lost 4 bases, J lost 4 bases, and 14 bases lay in between. CDR3 sequence: CASSGLVLQGNTIYF. Written as DNA, the CDR3 is TGTGCCAGCAGTGGTCTGGTACTACAAGGAAACACCATATATTTT.

This clonotype was recorded at least ten times. The chain carries TRBV6-1 and TRBJ1-1; no firm D call. The ends were cut back, 6 bases at V and 1 base at J, with 6 bases in the middle. Germline loops: CDR1 MNHNS, CDR2 SASEGT. The length of the CDR3 is 12 residues. The CDR3 sequence: CASRLRNTEAFF. For the CDR3, the DNA is TGTGCCAGCAGGCTCAGGAACACTGAAGCTTTCTTT.

Concerning this clonotype itself: Without the conserved terminal phenylalanine or tryptophan, this CDR3 likely stems from a read error. This chain uses TRBV6-2 or TRBV6-3 with TRBJ1-1, with D possibly matching TRBD1 (6 bases). The V gene's germline CDR1 is MNHEY and CDR2 SVGEGT. V lost 5 bases and J 5 bases, leaving 15 bases between the germline ends. The CDR3 totals 14 residues. CDR3 amino acids: CASSSLIQGTEAFL. In DNA, the CDR3 is TGTGCCAGCAGTAGTCTCATACAGGGTACTGAAGCTTTCCTT.

This clonotype was observed at least ten times. The rearrangement links TRBV4-3 to TRBJ1-2; D may be TRBD1 (6 bases). The ends were cut back, 0 bases at V and 5 bases at J, with 16 bases in the middle. Germline lookup yields CDR1 LGHNA and CDR2 YSLEER. The CDR3 loop spans 16 amino acids. The CDR3 region is CASSQDAGGLHYGYTF. Written as DNA, the CDR3 is TGCGCCAGCAGCCAAGACGCCGGGGGCCTGCATTATGGCTACACCTTC.

This clonotype turned up a few times. A much larger clonotype is one base distant, so this may be a read error. This chain joins TRBV7-6 and TRBJ2-1; 10 positions agree with TRBD2. V gave up 5 bases and J gave up 0 bases; unmatched junction bases: 4. CDR1 is SGHVS and CDR2 is FNYEAQ in the germline V gene. The CDR3 has 16 residues. The CDR3 loop reads CASSKLAGDSYNEQFF. As DNA, the CDR3 is TGTGCCAGCAGCAAGCTAGCGGGAGACTCCTACAATGAGCAGTTCTTC. Variable domain in full (rest from reference TRBV7-6 and TRBJ2-1): GAGVSQSPRYKVTKRGQDVALRCDPISGHVSLYWYRQALGQGPEFLTYFNYEAQQDKSGLPNDRFSAERPEGSISTLTIQRTEQRDSAMYRCASSKLAGDSYNEQFFGPGTRLTVL.